Below, 29 T cell receptor beta chains from the same sample are listed, as sequenced in a study of post-analysis software for immune sequencing data. General observations from the study: There were five or six TRBV segments more frequent in patients than controls, and TRBV5-6, TRBV5-1 and TRBV20-1 were among them.

Tagging with unique molecular identifiers was a feature of the TCR beta cDNA libraries. TCRdb re-called the PCR reads with MiXCR, one entry per CDR3 protein. The sample records roughly 600,000 distinct CDR3 sequences, around 44% being singletons. No antigens are known for them. Sequences were obtained from blood. The receptors come from a girl under 18 with multiple sclerosis.

A word on this clonotype: A read error may account for a junction end that differs from germline. The chain is built from TRBV5-1 and TRBJ2-1; D ambiguous. The CDR3 spans 15 residues. Germline V gene sequence: CDR1 SGHRS, CDR2 YFSETQ. CDR3 sequence reads: CASSLEGGLYNGQFF. CDR3 bases: TGCGCCAGCAGCTTGGAGGGCGGATTGTACAATGGGCAGTTCTTC.

This clonotype has more than one count but fewer than ten. This chain joins TRBV20-1 and TRBJ1-2; D perhaps matches TRBD1 (6 bases). The germline V gene has CDR1 DFQATT and CDR2 SNEGSKA (reference sequence). Trimming removed 5 bases at V and 0 bases at J, with 10 bases between. There are 13 residues in the CDR3. CDR3 in amino acids: CSAVGAPNYGYTF. DNA for the CDR3: TGCAGTGCTGTGGGGGCGCCTAACTATGGCTACACCTTC.

The chain joins TRBV6-5 to TRBJ2-1; 15 bases agree with TRBD2. The DNA end favors TRBJ2-7, so the J call may be wrong. Germline values: CDR1 MNHEY, CDR2 SVGAGI. There are 16 residues in the CDR3. CDR3 sequence reads: CASSRTSGGAYNEQYF. The CDR3 DNA follows: TGTGCCAGCAGTCGGACTAGCGGGGGGGCCTACAATGAGCAGTACTTC.

The chain carries TRBV27 and TRBJ2-5, with 11 bases matching TRBD2. V shed 2 bases, J shed 4 bases, and the junction held 9 bases outside the gene matches. The CDR3 covers 17 residues. Germline CDR1 reads MNHEY; CDR2 reads SMNVEV (reference sequence). The CDR3 nucleotides read TGTGCCAGCAGTTTACTCCGGGTAGCGGGGGGGAGAGAGACCCAGTACTTC. Its protein product is CASSLLRVAGGRETQYF.

In nucleotides, the CDR3 is TGTGCCAGCAGCATGGGACACCAAGAGACCCAGTACTTC. It codes for CASSMGHQETQYF. The J gene is TRBJ2-5, the V gene TRBV12-3 or TRBV12-4; D might be TRBD1 or TRBD2, each matching 5 bases. Trimming shortened V by 6 bases and J by 0 bases, and 8 bases separated the two germline ends. This CDR3 has 13 amino acids.

The chain is built from TRBV24-1 and TRBJ2-5; D unresolved. CDR3 length: 11 residues. V was trimmed by 10 bases and J by 4 bases, leaving 9 bases between them. CDR1 KGHDR and CDR2 SFDVKD come from the germline V gene. The CDR3 protein is CATARGETQYF. The CDR3 nucleotides are TGTGCCACGGCACGCGGAGAGACCCAGTACTTC.

About this clonotype: The junction differs from germline at one of its ends, possibly a read error. The genes are TRBV10-3 and TRBJ2-7; the D is unclear. The J call is in doubt because the DNA end fits TRBJ2-5 better. The V gene's germline CDR1 is ENHRY and CDR2 SYGVKD. The CDR3 extends over 14 amino acids. The CDR3 loop reads CAISGVTPQGTQYF. In DNA form, the CDR3 reads TGTGCCATCAGTGGTGTAACCCCTCAAGGGACCCAGTACTTC.

Only a few counts were recorded for this clonotype. This chain's CDR3 is CSGGGGATDTQYF. The CDR3 region has the DNA TGCAGCGGCGGAGGGGGCGCGACAGATACGCAGTATTTT. This rearrangement joins TRBV29-1 to TRBJ2-3; D might be TRBD1 (7 bases). This CDR3 has 13 amino acids. Germline V gene data show CDR1 as SQVTM and CDR2 as ANQGSEA. The germline V and J ends were trimmed by 7 bases and 3 bases, with 14 bases remaining between them.

The chain recombines TRBV5-1 with TRBJ1-2; the match to TRBD1 covers 9 bases. The CDR3 is 17 amino acids. Losses at the gene ends were 0 bases for V and 2 bases for J; bases not matched to a gene: 8. Germline V lookup: CDR1 SGHRS, CDR2 YFSETQ. Written as DNA, the CDR3 is TGCGCCAGCAGCTTGGCGGTCCCACAGGGGGCGAACTATGGCTACACCTTC. Its protein is CASSLAVPQGANYGYTF.

About this clonotype: Just one base apart from a much larger clone, this may be a read error. No conserved phenylalanine or tryptophan is present at the end of the CDR3, so a read error is the likely explanation. Written as DNA, the CDR3 is TGTGCCAGCAGCCCGGCGGGGGGGGACTATGGCTACACCCTC. Encoded protein: CASSPAGGDYGYTL. The rearrangement uses TRBV12-3 or TRBV12-4 and TRBJ1-2; weak D call: TRBD1 (5 bases). This CDR3 region has 14 residues. V shed 6 bases and J shed 3 bases, with 14 bases lying between them.

The CDR3 loop reads CASSLTQSNQPQHF. The CDR3 DNA reads as TGTGCCAGCAGTTTAACACAGAGCAATCAGCCCCAGCATTTT. The chain recombines TRBV12-3 or TRBV12-4 with TRBJ1-5; D uncertain. V lost 2 bases and J 1 base, leaving 6 bases between the germline ends. CDR3 length: 14 amino acids.

The rearrangement links TRBV7-2 to TRBJ2-7, with 13 bases lining up with TRBD2. The V segment lost 2 bases and the J segment 7 bases; nucleotides outside the gene matches: 8. Germline V lookup: CDR1 SGHTA, CDR2 FQGNSA. The CDR3 totals 16 residues. The DNA for the CDR3 is TGTGCCAGCAGCTTATTAACTAGCGGGGGGGCGTGGGAGCAGTACTTC. Translating it yields CASSLLTSGGAWEQYF.

The chain employs TRBV25-1 and TRBJ1-2, with D possibly being TRBD1 (5 bases). The germline gives CDR1 MGHDK, CDR2 SYGVNS. Trimming shortened V by 5 bases and J by 7 bases, and 14 bases separated the two germline ends. The CDR3 has 13 residues. CDR3: CASSPKKGSGYTF. CDR3 nucleotide sequence: TGTGCCAGCAGTCCAAAGAAGGGGTCTGGCTACACCTTC.

This clonotype was observed a few times. V gene TRBV4-1 combines with J gene TRBJ1-6, with D unclear. Per the germline V gene, CDR1 is MGHRA and CDR2 is YSYEKL. CDR3 length: 18 residues. V lost 0 bases and J 1 base, leaving 13 bases between the germline ends. CDR3 bases: TGCGCCAGCAGCCAAGATGGAGGGTATTCATCCTATAATTCACCCCTCCACTTT. Translated: CASSQDGGYSSYNSPLHF.

The sample holds a few counts of this clonotype. V usage is TRBV5-4 and J usage is TRBJ1-2; tentatively, D is TRBD1 (6 bases). Between the trimmed V and J ends, which lost 4 bases and 4 bases, there was a span of 17 bases. CDR3 length: 15 amino acids. CDR1 and CDR2 (germline): SGHNT, YYREEE (reference sequence). CDR3 coding DNA: TGTGCCAGCAGCCGCTTGGGGGGGCCAGGCTATGGCTACACCTTC. Protein: CASSRLGGPGYGYTF.

Many counts were recorded for this clonotype. The chain has TRBV20-1 and TRBJ2-1, with TRBD2 matching over 7 bases. This CDR3 contains 13 residues. CDR1 is DFQATT and CDR2 is SNEGSKA in the germline V gene (reference sequence). Trimming at V came to 1 base and at J to 9 bases, leaving 6 bases not matched to a gene. The CDR3 spells CSARGGRESEQFF. DNA for the CDR3: TGCAGTGCTAGAGGGGGGAGGGAAAGTGAGCAGTTCTTC.

The chain joins TRBV12-3 or TRBV12-4 to TRBJ2-3; 8 nucleotides match TRBD1. Trimming cost V 7 bases and J 1 base; bases outside gene matches: 4. The CDR3 runs 14 residues. Here the CDR3 reads CASTMDRGTDTQYF. CDR3 sequence (DNA): TGTGCCAGCACTATGGACAGGGGCACAGATACGCAGTATTTT.

This clonotype turned up a few times. The chain uses TRBV20-1 and TRBJ2-3, with a weak D call TRBD2 (6 bases). The CDR3 is 13 amino acids. The V end lost 7 bases, the J end lost 0 bases, and 11 bases lay between the germline ends. Germline V lookup: CDR1 DFQATT, CDR2 SNEGSKA (reference sequence). CDR3 sequence (DNA): TGCAGTGGTGGGGGGAGTAGCACAGATACGCAGTATTTT. As protein: CSGGGSSTDTQYF.

The genes are TRBV4-1 and TRBJ2-6; D might be TRBD1 (6 bases). The V gene lost 0 bases and the J gene lost 0 bases, with 15 bases spanning the gap. This CDR3 is 19 amino acids long. In germline, CDR1 is MGHRA, CDR2 YSYEKL. The DNA of the CDR3 is TGCGCCAGCAGCCAAGAAACAGGGCCCTATATCTCTGGGGCCAACGTCCTGACTTTC. It translates to CASSQETGPYISGANVLTF.

This clonotype came up a few times. This chain uses TRBV20-1 with TRBJ2-5; D tentatively fits TRBD1 or TRBD2 (5 bases each). Per the germline V gene, CDR1 is DFQATT and CDR2 is SNEGSKA (reference sequence). Trimming took 4 bases from V and 2 from J, leaving 11 bases between them. This CDR3 has 13 amino acids. CDR3: CSAIGTAQETQYF. The CDR3 DNA reads as TGCAGTGCTATAGGGACGGCACAAGAGACCCAGTACTTC.

The rearrangement links TRBV12-3 or TRBV12-4 to TRBJ1-2, with 7 nucleotides matching TRBD1. CDR3 length: 17 residues. V lost 4 bases and J lost 0; bases outside the gene matches: 11. The CDR3 region is CASSYQSGTATNYGYTF. CDR3 DNA sequence: TGTGCCAGCAGTTACCAATCCGGGACAGCTACTAACTATGGCTACACCTTC.

V usage is TRBV11-2 and J usage is TRBJ1-2; unclear D gene. The germline gives CDR1 SGHAT, CDR2 FQNNGV. The CDR3 is 12 amino acids. V was shortened by 3 bases and J by 2 bases, with 4 bases between the two germline ends. This CDR3 is CASSFKNYGYTF. The CDR3 nucleotides are TGTGCCAGCAGCTTTAAAAACTATGGCTACACCTTC.

The rearrangement links TRBV5-1 to TRBJ2-1; 11 bases agree with TRBD2. Per the germline V gene, CDR1 is SGHRS and CDR2 is YFSETQ. With V trimmed by 4 bases and J by 10 bases, 10 bases remained unmatched. The CDR3 totals 15 residues. DNA for the CDR3: TGCGCCAGCAGCCCGGGGGTAGCGGGAGGGCCCGAGCAGTTCTTC. Encoded protein: CASSPGVAGGPEQFF.

This clonotype has only a few counts. J is TRBJ2-1 and V is TRBV2; no firm D call. The germline gives CDR1 SNHLY, CDR2 FYNNEI. V lost 7 bases, J lost 3 bases, and 7 bases lay in between. The length of the CDR3 is 12 residues. The CDR3 reads CASNPLYNEQFF. CDR3 DNA: TGTGCCAGCAATCCTCTCTACAATGAGCAGTTCTTC.

This sequence joins TRBV11-2 and TRBJ2-1, with 15 bases matching TRBD2. CDR3 length: 20 residues. After removal of 4 bases from V and 1 base from J, the junction contained 11 bases not matched to a gene. Germline values: CDR1 SGHAT, CDR2 FQNNGV. The chain's CDR3 is CASSSPPGTSGRRSYNEQFF. The CDR3 DNA follows: TGTGCCAGCAGCTCTCCCCCTGGGACTAGCGGGAGGCGGTCCTACAATGAGCAGTTCTTC.

The rearrangement uses TRBV5-6 and TRBJ2-5; D is ambiguous. V was trimmed by 0 bases and J by 3 bases, leaving 9 bases between them. This CDR3 has 14 amino acids. Germline V lookup: CDR1 SGHDT, CDR2 YYEEEE. CDR3 sequence (DNA): TGTGCCAGCAGCTTGGTGGCAGCCAAAGAGACCCAGTACTTC. Protein: CASSLVAAKETQYF.

This clonotype has a handful of counts. The V gene is TRBV5-1, the J gene TRBJ1-2; D is uncertain. This CDR3 is built from 14 residues. The V and J ends lost 1 base and 1 base respectively, with 8 bases between them. CDR1 SGHRS and CDR2 YFSETQ come from the germline V gene. The CDR3 region is CASSLRVSNYGYTF. The CDR3 nucleotides read TGCGCCAGCAGCTTGAGGGTCAGTAACTATGGCTACACCTTC.

The chain employs TRBV21-1 and TRBJ2-1; the DNA was not compared with TRBD2, the D call given in the table. TRBV21-1 is listed as a pseudogene. CDR3 length: 17 amino acids. CDR3 sequence (DNA): TGTGCCAGCAGCAAAGCGCAGAAAGCGGGGTATTACAATGAGCAGTTCTTC. This codes for CASSKAQKAGYYNEQFF.

The sample holds many counts of this clonotype. This chain links TRBV24-1 with TRBJ1-5; a possible D gene is TRBD1 (5 bases). This CDR3 has 14 amino acids. The germline CDR1 and CDR2 sequences are KGHDR and SFDVKD. Trimming took off 3 bases at V and 3 bases at J, with 8 bases between the two ends. The CDR3 protein is CATSDRQSNQPQHF. CDR3 bases: TGTGCCACCAGTGATCGACAGTCCAATCAGCCCCAGCATTTT.